This T cell receptor beta chain was found in a study of blood T cell repertoires in COVID-19. Background on the study: Material from acute and convalescent COVID-19 was sourced from the United States, Italy and Spain. T cells, B-cell-depleted T cells, or PBMCs provided the cDNA or gDNA that served as material.

The germline CDR1 and CDR2 sequences are SGHNT and YYREEE (reference sequence). Trimming removed 0 bases from V and 3 bases from J; junction bases left unmatched: 0. The CDR3 covers 14 residues. Assay used: immunoSEQ multiplex PCR; TCRdb lists only in-frame clones, some missing. Of 200,000 or so clones listed, around 81% were seen once; the top ten hold roughly 6.9%. Participant ages covered about 18 to 100 years across 25 or so US areas. Donors of Cohort 3 who recovered were those that had two negative PCRs, clearance, or symptom resolution. The chain employs TRBV5-4 and TRBJ2-3; 8 nucleotides match TRBD1. This receptor was taken from a man aged 35 to 55 who had recovered from COVID-19. Sequences were obtained from PBMCs or T cells enriched from blood (not recorded which). The CDR3 loop is CASSLDRGTDTQYF. In DNA form, the CDR3 reads TGTGCCAGCAGCTTGGACAGGGGGACAGATACGCAGTATTTT.